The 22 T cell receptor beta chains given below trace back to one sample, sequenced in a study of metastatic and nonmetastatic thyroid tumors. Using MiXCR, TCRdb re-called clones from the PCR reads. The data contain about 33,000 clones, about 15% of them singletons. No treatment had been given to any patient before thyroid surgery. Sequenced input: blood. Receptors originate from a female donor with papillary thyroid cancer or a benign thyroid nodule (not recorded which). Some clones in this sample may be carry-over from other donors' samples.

CDR3 nucleotide sequence: TGCGCCATCATCCCGACCGTCGAGGGGGAGGTCACAGATACGCAGTATTTT. Its protein is CAIIPTVEGEVTDTQYF. The chain recombines TRBV5-1 with TRBJ2-3, with D perhaps TRBD1 or TRBD2 (6 bases each). This CDR3 is built from 17 residues. V was trimmed by 9 bases and J by 2 bases, leaving 25 bases between them. Germline CDR1 is SGHRS and CDR2 is YFSETQ. The full variable domain, in which reference TRBV5-1 and TRBJ2-3 provide the parts outside the CDR3, is KAGVTQTPRYLIKTRGQQVTLSCSPISGHRSVSWYQQTPGQGLQFLFEYFSETQRNKGNFPGRFSGRQFSNSRSEMNVSTLELGDSALYLCAIIPTVEGEVTDTQYFGPGTRLTVL.

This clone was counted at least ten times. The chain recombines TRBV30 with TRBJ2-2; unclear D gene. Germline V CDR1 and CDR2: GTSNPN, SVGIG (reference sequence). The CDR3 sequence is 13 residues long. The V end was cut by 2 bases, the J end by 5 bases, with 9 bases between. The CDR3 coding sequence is TGTGCCTGGAGTATAGTTTCGACCGGGGAGCTGTTTTTT. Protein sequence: CAWSIVSTGELFF.

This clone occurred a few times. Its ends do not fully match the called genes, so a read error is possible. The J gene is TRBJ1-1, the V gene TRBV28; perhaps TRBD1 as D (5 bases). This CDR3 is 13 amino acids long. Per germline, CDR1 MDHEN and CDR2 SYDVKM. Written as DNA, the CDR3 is TGTGTCAGCATAACTGACAGACACACTGAAGCTTTCTTT. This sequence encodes CVSITDRHTEAFF.

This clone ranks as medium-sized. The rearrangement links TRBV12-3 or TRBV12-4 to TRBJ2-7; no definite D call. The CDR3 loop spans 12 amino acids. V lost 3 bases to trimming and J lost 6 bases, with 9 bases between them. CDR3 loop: CASSFLWGEQYF. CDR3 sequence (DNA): TGTGCCAGCAGTTTCCTCTGGGGCGAGCAGTACTTC.

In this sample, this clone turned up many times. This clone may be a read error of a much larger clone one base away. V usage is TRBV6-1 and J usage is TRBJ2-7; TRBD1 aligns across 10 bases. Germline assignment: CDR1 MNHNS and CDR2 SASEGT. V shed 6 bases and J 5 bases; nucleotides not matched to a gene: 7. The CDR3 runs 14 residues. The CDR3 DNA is TGTGCCAGCAGCCCCGGGACAGGGGCAGACGAGCAGTACTTC. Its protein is CASSPGTGADEQYF.

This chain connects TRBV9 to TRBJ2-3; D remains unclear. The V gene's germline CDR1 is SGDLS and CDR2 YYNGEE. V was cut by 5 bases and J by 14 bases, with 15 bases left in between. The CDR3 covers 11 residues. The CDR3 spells CASSDPKGLYF. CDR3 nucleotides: TGTGCCAGCAGTGACCCGAAAGGGCTGTATTTT.

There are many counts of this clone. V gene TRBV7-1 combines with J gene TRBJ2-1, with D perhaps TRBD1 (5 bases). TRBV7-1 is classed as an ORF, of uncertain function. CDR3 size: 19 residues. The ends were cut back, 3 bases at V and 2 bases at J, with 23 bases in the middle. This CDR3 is CASSSKTIQGKVTYNEQFF. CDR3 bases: TGTGCCAGCAGCTCGAAAACCATTCAGGGTAAGGTGACCTACAATGAGCAGTTCTTC.

In DNA, the CDR3 is TGTGCCAGTATTATCAGAACTAATGATCGTGGAAACACCATATATTTT. It specifies CASIIRTNDRGNTIYF. The chain recombines TRBV19 with TRBJ1-3; D not certain. Trimming shortened V by 7 bases and J by 3 bases, and 19 bases separated the two germline ends. In germline, CDR1 is LNHDA, CDR2 SQIVND (reference sequence). The CDR3 contains 16 residues.

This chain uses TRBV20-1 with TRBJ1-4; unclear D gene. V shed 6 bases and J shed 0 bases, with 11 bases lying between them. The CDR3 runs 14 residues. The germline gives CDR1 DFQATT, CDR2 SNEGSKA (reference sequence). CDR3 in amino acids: CSAEDFSTNEKLFF. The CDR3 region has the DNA TGCAGTGCCGAGGACTTTTCAACTAATGAAAAACTGTTTTTT.

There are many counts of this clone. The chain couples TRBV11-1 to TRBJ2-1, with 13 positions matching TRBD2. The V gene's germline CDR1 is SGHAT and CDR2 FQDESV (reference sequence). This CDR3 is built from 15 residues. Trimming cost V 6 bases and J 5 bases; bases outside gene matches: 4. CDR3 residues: CASSSGTSGNNEQFF. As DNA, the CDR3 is TGTGCCAGCAGTTCCGGGACTAGCGGGAACAATGAGCAGTTCTTC.

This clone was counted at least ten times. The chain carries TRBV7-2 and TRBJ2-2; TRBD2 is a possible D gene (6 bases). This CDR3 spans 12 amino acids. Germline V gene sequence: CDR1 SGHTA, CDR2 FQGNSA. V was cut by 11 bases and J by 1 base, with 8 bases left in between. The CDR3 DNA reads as TGTGCCGGGGGAGGGAACACCGGGGAGCTGTTTTTT. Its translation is CAGGGNTGELFF. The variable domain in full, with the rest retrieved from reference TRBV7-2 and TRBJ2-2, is GAGVSQSPSNKVTEKGKDVELRCDPISGHTALYWYRQSLGQGLEFLIYFQGNSAPDKSGLPSDRFSAERTGGSVSTLTIQRTQQEDSAVYLCAGGGNTGELFFGEGSRLTVL.

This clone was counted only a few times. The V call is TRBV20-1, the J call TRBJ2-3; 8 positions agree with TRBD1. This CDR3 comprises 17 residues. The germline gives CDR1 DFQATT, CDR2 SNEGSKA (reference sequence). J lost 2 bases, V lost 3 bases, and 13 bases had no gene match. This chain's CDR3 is CSAREAWDRSSTDTQYF. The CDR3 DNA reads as TGCAGTGCTAGGGAGGCCTGGGACAGGTCGTCCACAGATACGCAGTATTTT.

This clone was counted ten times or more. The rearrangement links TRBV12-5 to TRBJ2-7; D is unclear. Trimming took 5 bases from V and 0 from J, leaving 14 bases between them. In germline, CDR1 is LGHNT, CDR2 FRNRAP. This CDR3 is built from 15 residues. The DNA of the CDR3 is TGTGCTAGTGGTGGCAGCTCACATAGCTCCTACGAGCAGTACTTC. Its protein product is CASGGSSHSSYEQYF.

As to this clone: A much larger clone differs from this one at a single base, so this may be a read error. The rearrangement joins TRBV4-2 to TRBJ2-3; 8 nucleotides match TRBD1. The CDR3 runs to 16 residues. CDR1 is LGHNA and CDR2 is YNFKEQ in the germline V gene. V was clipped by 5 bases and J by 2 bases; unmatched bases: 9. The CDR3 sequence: CASSEGDRCYTDTQYF. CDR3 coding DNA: TGTGCCAGCAGCGAAGGGGACAGGTGCTACACAGATACGCAGTATTTT.

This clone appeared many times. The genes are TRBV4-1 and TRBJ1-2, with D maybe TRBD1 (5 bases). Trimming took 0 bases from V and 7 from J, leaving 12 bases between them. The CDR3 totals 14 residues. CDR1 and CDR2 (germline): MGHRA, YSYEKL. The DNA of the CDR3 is TGCGCCAGCAGCCAAGAAACCCAGGGCTCTGGCTACACCTTC. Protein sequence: CASSQETQGSGYTF.

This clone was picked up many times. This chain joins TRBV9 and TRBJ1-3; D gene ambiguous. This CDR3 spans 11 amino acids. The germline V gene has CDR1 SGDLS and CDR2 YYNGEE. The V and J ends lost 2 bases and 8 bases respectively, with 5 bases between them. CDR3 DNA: TGTGCCAGCAGCGTCGGTCACACCATATATTTT. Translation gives CASSVGHTIYF. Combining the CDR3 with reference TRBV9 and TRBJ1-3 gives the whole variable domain DSGVTQTPKHLITATGQRVTLRCSPRSGDLSVYWYQQSLDQGLQFLIQYYNGEERAKGNILERFSAQQFPDLHSELNLSSLELGDSALYFCASSVGHTIYFGEGSWLTVV.

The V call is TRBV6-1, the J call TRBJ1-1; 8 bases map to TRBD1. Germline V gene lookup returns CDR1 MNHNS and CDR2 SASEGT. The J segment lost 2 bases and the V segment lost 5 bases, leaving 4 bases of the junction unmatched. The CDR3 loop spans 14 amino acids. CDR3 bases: TGTGCCAGCAGTCTGACAGGGGCCAACACTGAAGCTTTCTTT. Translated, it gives CASSLTGANTEAFF.

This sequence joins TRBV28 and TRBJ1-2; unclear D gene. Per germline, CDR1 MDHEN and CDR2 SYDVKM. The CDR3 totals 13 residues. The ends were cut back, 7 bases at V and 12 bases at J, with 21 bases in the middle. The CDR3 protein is CASIPTRVFGHTF. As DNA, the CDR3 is TGTGCCAGCATCCCCACGCGGGTTTTCGGCCACACCTTC.

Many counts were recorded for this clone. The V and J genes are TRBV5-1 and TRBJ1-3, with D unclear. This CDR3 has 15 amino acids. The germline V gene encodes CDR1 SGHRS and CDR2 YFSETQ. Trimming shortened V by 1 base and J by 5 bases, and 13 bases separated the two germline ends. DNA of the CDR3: TGCGCCAGCAGCTTGAGGGCAGGTGATAGAAACACCATATATTTT. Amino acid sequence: CASSLRAGDRNTIYF.

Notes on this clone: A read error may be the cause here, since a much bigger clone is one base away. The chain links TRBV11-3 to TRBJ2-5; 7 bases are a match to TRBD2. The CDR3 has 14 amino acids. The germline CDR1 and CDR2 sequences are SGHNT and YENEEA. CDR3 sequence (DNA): TGTGCCAGCAGCTTAACGACTAGCTCGGAGACCCAGTGCTTC. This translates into CASSLTTSSETQCF. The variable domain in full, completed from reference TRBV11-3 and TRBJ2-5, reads EAGVVQSPRYKIIEKKQPVAFWCNPISGHNTLYWYLQNLGQGPELLIRYENEEAVDDSQLPKDRFSAERLKGVDSTLKIQPAELGDSAVYLCASSLTTSSETQCFGPGTRLLVL.

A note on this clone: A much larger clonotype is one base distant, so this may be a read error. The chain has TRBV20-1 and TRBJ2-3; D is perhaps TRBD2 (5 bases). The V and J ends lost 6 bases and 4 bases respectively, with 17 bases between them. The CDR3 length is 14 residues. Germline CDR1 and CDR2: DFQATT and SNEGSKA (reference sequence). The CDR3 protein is CSAENYGIADTQYF. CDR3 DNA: TGCAGTGCAGAAAATTACGGGATCGCAGATACGCAGTATTTT.

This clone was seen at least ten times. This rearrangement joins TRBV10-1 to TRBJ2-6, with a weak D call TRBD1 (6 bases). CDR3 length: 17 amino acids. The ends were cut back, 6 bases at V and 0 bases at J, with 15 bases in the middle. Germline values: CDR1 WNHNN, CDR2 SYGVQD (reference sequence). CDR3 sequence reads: CASRQGGPSSGANVLTF. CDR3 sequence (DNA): TGCGCCAGCAGACAGGGTGGCCCTTCCTCTGGGGCCAACGTCCTGACTTTC.